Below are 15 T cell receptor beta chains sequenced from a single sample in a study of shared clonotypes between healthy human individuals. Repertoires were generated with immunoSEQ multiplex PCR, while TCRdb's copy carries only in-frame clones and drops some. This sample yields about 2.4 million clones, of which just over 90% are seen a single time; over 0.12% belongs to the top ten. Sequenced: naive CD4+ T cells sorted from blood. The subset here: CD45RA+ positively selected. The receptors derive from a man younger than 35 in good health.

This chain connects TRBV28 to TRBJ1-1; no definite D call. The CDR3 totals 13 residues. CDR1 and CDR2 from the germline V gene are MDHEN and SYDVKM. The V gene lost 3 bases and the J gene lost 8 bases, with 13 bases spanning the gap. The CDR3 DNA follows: TGTGCCAGCAGTTTGCCGTCCTCGACCGAAGCTTTCTTT. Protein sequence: CASSLPSSTEAFF.

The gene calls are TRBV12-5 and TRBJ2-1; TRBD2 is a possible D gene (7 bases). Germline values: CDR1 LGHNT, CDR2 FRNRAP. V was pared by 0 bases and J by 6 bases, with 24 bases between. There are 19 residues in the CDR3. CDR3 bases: TGTGCTAGTGGTTTGGTACCGAAAGGGGGGGAAGTAAGATTCAATGAGCAGTTCTTC. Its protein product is CASGLVPKGGEVRFNEQFF.

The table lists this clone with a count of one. CDR3 residues: CALTRDSYNEQFF. The CDR3 nucleotides read TGTGCCTTAACTAGGGATTCCTACAATGAGCAGTTCTTC. V is TRBV30 and J is TRBJ2-1; tentatively, D is TRBD2 (5 bases). The V and J ends lost 7 bases and 1 base respectively, with 11 bases between them. Germline CDR1 and CDR2: GTSNPN and SVGIG (reference sequence). This CDR3 has 13 amino acids.

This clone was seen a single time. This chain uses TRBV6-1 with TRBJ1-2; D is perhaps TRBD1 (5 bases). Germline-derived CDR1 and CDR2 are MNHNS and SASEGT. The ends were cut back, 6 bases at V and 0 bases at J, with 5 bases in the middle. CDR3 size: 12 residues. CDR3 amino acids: CASRQANYGYTF. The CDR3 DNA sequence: TGTGCCAGCAGACAGGCTAACTATGGCTACACCTTC.

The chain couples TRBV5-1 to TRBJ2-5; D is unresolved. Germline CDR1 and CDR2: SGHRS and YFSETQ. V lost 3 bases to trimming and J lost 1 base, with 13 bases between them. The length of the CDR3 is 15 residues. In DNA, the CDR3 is TGCGCCAGCAGCTCTGTCGGTCAATTCCAAGAGACCCAGTACTTC. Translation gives CASSSVGQFQETQYF.

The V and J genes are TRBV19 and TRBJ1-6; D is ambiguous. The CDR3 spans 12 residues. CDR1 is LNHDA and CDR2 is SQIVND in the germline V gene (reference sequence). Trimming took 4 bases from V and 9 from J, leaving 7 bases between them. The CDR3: CASSNRGSPLHF. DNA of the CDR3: TGTGCCAGTAGTAATAGAGGTTCACCCCTCCACTTT.

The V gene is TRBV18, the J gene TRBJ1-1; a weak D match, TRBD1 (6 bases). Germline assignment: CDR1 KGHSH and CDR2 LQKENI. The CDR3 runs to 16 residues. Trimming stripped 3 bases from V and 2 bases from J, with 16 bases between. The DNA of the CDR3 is TGTGCCAGCTCACCCTATCTAGGGGGGATAAACACTGAAGCTTTCTTT. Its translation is CASSPYLGGINTEAFF. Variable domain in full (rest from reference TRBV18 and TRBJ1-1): NAGVMQNPRHLVRRRGQEARLRCSPMKGHSHVYWYRQLPEEGLKFMVYLQKENIIDESGMPKERFSAEFPKEGPSILRIQQVVRGDSAAYFCASSPYLGGINTEAFFGQGTRLTVV.

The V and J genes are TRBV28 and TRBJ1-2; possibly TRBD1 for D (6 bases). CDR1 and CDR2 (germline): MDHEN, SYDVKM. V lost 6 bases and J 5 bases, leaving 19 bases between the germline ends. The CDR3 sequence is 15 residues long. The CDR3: CASRLLPGTLYGYTF. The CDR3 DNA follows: TGTGCCAGCAGGCTTCTCCCCGGGACACTGTATGGCTACACCTTC.

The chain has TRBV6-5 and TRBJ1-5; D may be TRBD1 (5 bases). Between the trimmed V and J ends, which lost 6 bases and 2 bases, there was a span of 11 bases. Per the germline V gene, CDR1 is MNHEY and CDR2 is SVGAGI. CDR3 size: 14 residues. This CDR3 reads CASRRGLGNQPQHF. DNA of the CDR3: TGTGCCAGCAGGAGGGGCCTGGGCAATCAGCCCCAGCATTTT.

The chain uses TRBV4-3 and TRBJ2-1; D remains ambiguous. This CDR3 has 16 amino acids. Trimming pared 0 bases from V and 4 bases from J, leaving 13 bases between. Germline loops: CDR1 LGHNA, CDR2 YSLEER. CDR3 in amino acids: CASSQDLTVDYNEQFF. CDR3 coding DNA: TGCGCCAGCAGCCAAGATCTAACGGTAGATTACAATGAGCAGTTCTTC.

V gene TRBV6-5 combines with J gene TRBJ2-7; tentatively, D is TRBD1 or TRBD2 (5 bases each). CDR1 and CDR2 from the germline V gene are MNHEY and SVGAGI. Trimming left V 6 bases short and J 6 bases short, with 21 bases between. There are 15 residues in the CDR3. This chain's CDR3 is CASRVRGEIEGEQYF. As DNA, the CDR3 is TGTGCCAGCAGGGTGCGAGGGGAAATTGAAGGCGAGCAGTACTTC.

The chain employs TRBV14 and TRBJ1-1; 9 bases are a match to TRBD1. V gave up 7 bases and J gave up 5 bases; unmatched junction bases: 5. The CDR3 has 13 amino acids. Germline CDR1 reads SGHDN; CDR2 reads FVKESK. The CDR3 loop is CASTETGGTEAFF. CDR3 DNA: TGTGCCAGCACCGAGACAGGGGGTACTGAAGCTTTCTTT.

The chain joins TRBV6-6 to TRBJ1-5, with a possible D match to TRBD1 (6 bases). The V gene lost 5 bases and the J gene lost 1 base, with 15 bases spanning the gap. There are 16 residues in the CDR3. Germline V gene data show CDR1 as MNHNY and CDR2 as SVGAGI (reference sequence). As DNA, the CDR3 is TGTGCCAGCAGTAATGACAGGACGCGGAGCAATCAGCCCCAGCATTTT. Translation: CASSNDRTRSNQPQHF.

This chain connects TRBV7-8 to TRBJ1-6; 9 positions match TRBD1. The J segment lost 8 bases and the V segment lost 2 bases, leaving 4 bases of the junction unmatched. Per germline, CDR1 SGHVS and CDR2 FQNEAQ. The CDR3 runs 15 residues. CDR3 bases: TGTGCCAGCAGCTTAACCCGGACAGGGGATTCACCCCTCCACTTT. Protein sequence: CASSLTRTGDSPLHF.

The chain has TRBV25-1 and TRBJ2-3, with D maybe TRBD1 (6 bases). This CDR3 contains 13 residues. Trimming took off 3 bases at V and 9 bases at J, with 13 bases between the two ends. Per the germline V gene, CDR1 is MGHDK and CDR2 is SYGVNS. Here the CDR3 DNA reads TGTGCCAGCAGTGATCCCGGGACAAGCACGCAGTATTTT. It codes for CASSDPGTSTQYF.